A single TCR beta chain is shown here with its context. Its antigen is not identified. This sample is drawn from a study of T cell responses to AZD1222 COVID-19 vaccine. Findings of the study overall: The donor group comprised mostly white British people and more females; the analysis possibly underestimated clonal diversity.

Sequencing used immunoSEQ multiplex PCR; TCRdb keeps in-frame clones, though not all of them. This repertoire shows 85,000 to 90,000 clones, under 95% found once; its top ten account for around 5.5%. Germline V gene data show CDR1 as SGHAT and CDR2 as FQNNGV. The CDR3 spans 13 residues. J was trimmed by 5 bases and V by 6 bases; bases with no gene match: 5. This clonotype originated in an adult in good health. The input for sequencing was peripheral blood, taken on day 0 of MenACWY control vaccination. J is TRBJ2-5 and V is TRBV11-2, with TRBD2 matching over 8 bases. CDR3 nucleotide sequence: TGTGCCAGCAGTTCGGGGGGGAGGGAGACCCAGTACTTC. This gives the protein CASSSGGRETQYF.